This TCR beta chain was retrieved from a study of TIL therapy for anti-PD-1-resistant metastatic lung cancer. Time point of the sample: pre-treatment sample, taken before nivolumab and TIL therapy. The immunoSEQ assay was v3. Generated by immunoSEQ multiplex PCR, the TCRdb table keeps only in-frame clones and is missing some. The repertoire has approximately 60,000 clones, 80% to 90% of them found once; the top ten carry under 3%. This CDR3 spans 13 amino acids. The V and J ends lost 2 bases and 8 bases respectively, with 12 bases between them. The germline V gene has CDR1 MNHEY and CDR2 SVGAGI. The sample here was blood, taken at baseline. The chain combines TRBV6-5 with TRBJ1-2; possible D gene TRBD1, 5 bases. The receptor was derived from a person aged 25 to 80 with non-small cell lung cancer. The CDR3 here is CASSYGGGGGYTF. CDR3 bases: TGTGCCAGCAGTTACGGTGGGGGGGGAGGCTACACCTTC.